Following are 30 T cell receptor beta chains from one sample sequenced in a study of blood T cells in healthy people across ages. Primed by a sample-barcoded 5' primer and a J-beta primer mix, a second PCR proceeded for roughly 7 to 12 cycles. TCRdb re-analysed the 5' RACE reads in MiXCR, keeping a single row per CDR3 protein. The sample shows 870,000 or so distinct CDR3 sequences, about 30% of them seen only once. Input material: blood. Every receptor here comes from a woman older than 75 in good health.

Only a few counts were recorded for this clonotype. This chain links TRBV7-2 with TRBJ2-3, with 7 nucleotides matching TRBD2. The CDR3 covers 12 residues. Germline CDR1 and CDR2: SGHTA and FQGNSA. V dropped 4 bases and J dropped 10; count of bases not matched to a gene: 5. CDR3 residues: CASSSRGVAQYF. The CDR3 DNA follows: TGTGCCAGCAGCTCTCGGGGGGTTGCGCAGTATTTT.

This clonotype was picked up a small number of times. This chain connects TRBV10-3 to TRBJ1-4; TRBD1 matches at 8 bases. Germline V gene lookup returns CDR1 ENHRY and CDR2 SYGVKD. Trimming at V came to 7 bases and at J to 8 bases, leaving 3 bases not matched to a gene. This CDR3 spans 12 amino acids. The CDR3 DNA reads as TGTGCCATCAAGGGACAGGACGAAAAACTGTTTTTT. It specifies CAIKGQDEKLFF.

This clonotype was observed at least ten times. This chain connects TRBV5-5 to TRBJ2-3; 7 nucleotides align to TRBD1. The CDR3 extends over 16 amino acids. Germline values: CDR1 SGHKS, CDR2 YYEKEE (reference sequence). V lost 0 bases and J lost 7; bases outside the gene matches: 11. CDR3 bases: TGTGCCAGCAGCTTGGCCTCTGCAGGGGGTGGAAATACGCAGTATTTT. Its protein product is CASSLASAGGGNTQYF.

This clonotype was recorded many times. The rearrangement uses TRBV9 and TRBJ2-1; 10 bases match TRBD2. The junction had 3 bases not matched to a gene; V was cut back by 0 bases and J by 3 bases. Germline CDR1 and CDR2: SGDLS and YYNGEE. This CDR3 comprises 16 residues. DNA of the CDR3: TGTGCCAGCAGCGTAGGTCTAGCGGGGGTCTACAATGAGCAGTTCTTC. Its protein is CASSVGLAGVYNEQFF.

This clonotype was detected ten times or more. The chain links TRBV6-2 or TRBV6-3 to TRBJ2-1; 7 bases match TRBD1. The trim removed 0 bases at V and 12 bases at J, leaving 5 bases unmatched. The CDR3 loop spans 13 amino acids. From germline, CDR1 is MNHEY and CDR2 SVGEGT. The CDR3 DNA follows: TGTGCCAGCAGTTACTCCGCGGCAGGGGGGCAGTTCTTC. Residues: CASSYSAAGGQFF.

The chain carries TRBV2 and TRBJ1-5; D may be TRBD1 (5 bases). V gave up 5 bases and J gave up 0 bases, with 8 bases separating them. This CDR3 comprises 14 residues. Germline CDR1 and CDR2: SNHLY and FYNNEI. For the CDR3, the DNA is TGTGCCAGCAGTCCAGGGATTAGCAATCAGCCCCAGCATTTT. Its protein is CASSPGISNQPQHF.

The CDR3 loop reads CASTVTQNTGELFF. Here the CDR3 DNA reads TGTGCCAGCACCGTGACTCAGAACACCGGGGAGCTGTTTTTT. The rearrangement uses TRBV2 and TRBJ2-2; D is unresolved. CDR1 is SNHLY and CDR2 is FYNNEI in the germline V gene. This CDR3 has 14 residues. V shed 7 bases and J shed 1 base, with 10 bases lying between them.

The chain is built from TRBV20-1 and TRBJ1-5, with D uncertain. This CDR3 contains 15 residues. CDR1 and CDR2 from the germline V gene are DFQATT and SNEGSKA (reference sequence). V lost 2 bases and J 5 bases, leaving 16 bases between the germline ends. In DNA, the CDR3 is TGCAGTGCTAGACCTTGGGCGGCAGCGGATCAGCCCCAGCATTTT. Its translation: CSARPWAAADQPQHF.

The chain joins TRBV20-1 to TRBJ1-5; D is uncertain. Trimming left V 3 bases short and J 0 bases short, with 12 bases between. Per germline, CDR1 DFQATT and CDR2 SNEGSKA (reference sequence). CDR3 length equals 15 residues. In DNA, the CDR3 is TGCAGTGCTAGTTTTGCGAGTTATAGCAATCAGCCCCAGCATTTT. Translating gives CSASFASYSNQPQHF.

About this clonotype itself: A clone one base away is much larger, so this may be a read error. The genes are TRBV12-3 or TRBV12-4 and TRBJ2-7, with 9 bases that match TRBD2. J gave up 9 bases and V 10 bases, and 16 bases lay outside the gene matches. The CDR3 contains 14 residues. The CDR3 DNA is TGTGCCAACAGCCTAGCGGGGCCGTACAATACGCAGTACTTC. Its protein product is CANSLAGPYNTQYF.

This clonotype was observed a handful of times. This chain connects TRBV5-1 to TRBJ1-2; the match to TRBD1 covers 7 bases. CDR1 and CDR2 (germline): SGHRS, YFSETQ. The CDR3 sequence is 14 residues long. The V gene end was trimmed by 4 bases and the J gene end by 2 bases; junction bases not matched to a gene: 5. This CDR3 is CASSAGDRNYGYTF. Here the CDR3 DNA reads TGCGCCAGCAGCGCGGGGGACAGAAACTATGGCTACACCTTC.

The chain is built from TRBV4-3 and TRBJ1-1, with D tentatively TRBD1 (6 bases). This CDR3 comprises 15 residues. Germline CDR1 and CDR2: LGHNA and YSLEER. V was shortened by 0 bases and J by 3 bases, with 11 bases between the two germline ends. The chain's CDR3 is CASSQEGAGDTEAFF. In nucleotides, the CDR3 is TGCGCCAGCAGCCAAGAGGGGGCGGGGGACACTGAAGCTTTCTTT.

CDR3 sequence reads: CSAQPRGRGDYEQYF. The CDR3 coding sequence is TGCAGTGCTCAACCCCGGGGCAGGGGAGACTACGAGCAGTACTTC. V usage is TRBV20-1 and J usage is TRBJ2-7; a weak D match, TRBD1 (6 bases). CDR3 length equals 15 residues. V lost 5 bases and J lost 3, with 20 bases in between. Germline values: CDR1 DFQATT, CDR2 SNEGSKA (reference sequence).

As to this clonotype: Compared with germline, one end of the junction differs, possibly owing to a read error. This chain connects TRBV6-6 to TRBJ1-4; a possible D gene is TRBD1 (6 bases). This CDR3 comprises 15 residues. The germline V gene encodes CDR1 MNHNY and CDR2 SVGAGI (reference sequence). Written as DNA, the CDR3 is TGTGCCACCAAACAGGGAAGGCTCGCTAATGACAAACTGTTTTTT. Its protein product is CATKQGRLANDKLFF.

For this clonotype: Since the CDR3 does not end with the conserved phenylalanine or tryptophan, this likely comes from a read error. The chain combines TRBV12-3 or TRBV12-4 with TRBJ1-5; D gene ambiguous. This CDR3 has 13 amino acids. Deletions cut 7 bases from V and 5 bases from J, with 12 bases between. CDR3 protein: CASTPEEDQPQHV. In nucleotides, the CDR3 is TGTGCCAGCACGCCAGAGGAGGATCAGCCCCAGCATGTT.

Ten or more counts support this clonotype. This sequence joins TRBV20-1 and TRBJ2-4, with D perhaps TRBD1 (6 bases). This CDR3 has 14 residues. Trimming left V 6 bases short and J 6 bases short, with 18 bases between. In germline, CDR1 is DFQATT, CDR2 SNEGSKA (reference sequence). The CDR3, as DNA: TGCAGTGCAGGTGGGGTCAGGGGATCAAACATTCAGTACTTC. It encodes CSAGGVRGSNIQYF.

In this sample, this clonotype turned up many times. The CDR3 loop is CASSLKGPISTDTQYF. DNA for the CDR3: TGCGCCAGCAGCTTGAAGGGGCCAATATCCACAGATACGCAGTATTTT. The rearrangement uses TRBV5-1 and TRBJ2-3; weak D call: TRBD1 (5 bases). The CDR3 consists of 16 residues. V was pared by 1 base and J by 2 bases, with 14 bases between. In germline, CDR1 is SGHRS, CDR2 YFSETQ.

In this sample, this clonotype turned up a few times. A much larger clone lies one base from this, so it may be a read error. The gene calls are TRBV12-3 or TRBV12-4 and TRBJ2-3; 7 bases fit TRBD2. The CDR3 consists of 17 residues. The CDR3 region is CASSLGPRRGSTDAQYF. The DNA of the CDR3 is TGTGCCAGCAGTTTAGGGCCACGGCGGGGGTCTACAGATGCGCAGTATTTT.

A word on this clonotype: With a much larger clone just one base away, this may be a read error. The chain carries TRBV3-1 and TRBJ2-5; 8 positions match TRBD1. This CDR3 region has 14 residues. V was pared by 1 base and J by 11 bases, with 9 bases of the junction left unmatched. CDR1 and CDR2 (germline): LGHDT, YNNKEL (reference sequence). DNA for the CDR3: TGTGCCAGCAGCCAAGGGGGGACAGGCAATGAGCAGTACTTC. Amino acids: CASSQGGTGNEQYF.

The chain couples TRBV28 to TRBJ2-1; 9 nucleotides align to TRBD2. In germline, CDR1 is MDHEN, CDR2 SYDVKM. With V trimmed by 7 bases and J by 0 bases, 7 bases remained unmatched. There are 16 residues in the CDR3. This chain's CDR3 is CASKTSGRSSYNEQFF. DNA of the CDR3: TGTGCCAGCAAAACTAGCGGGCGAAGCTCCTACAATGAGCAGTTCTTC.

The sample holds many counts of this clonotype. The rearrangement joins TRBV24-1 to TRBJ2-3; a weak D match, TRBD2 (5 bases). The length of the CDR3 is 15 residues. Trimming took 9 bases from V and 0 from J, leaving 15 bases between them. Germline V gene sequence: CDR1 KGHDR, CDR2 SFDVKD. CDR3 coding DNA: TGTGCCACCCTTGGAAGCGGTTCGAGCACAGATACGCAGTATTTT. Its translation is CATLGSGSSTDTQYF.

In its sample, this clonotype was seen once. A read error may explain this, as a much larger clone is one base away. The chain joins TRBV6-2 or TRBV6-3 to TRBJ2-5, with 11 bases fitting TRBD2. After removal of 4 bases from V and 11 bases from J, the junction contained 12 bases not matched to a gene. The CDR3 totals 15 residues. Germline CDR1 is MNHEY and CDR2 is SVGEGT. The CDR3 loop reads CASSSGTSGFNEQYF. CDR3 sequence (DNA): TGTGCCAGCAGTTCCGGGACTAGCGGATTCAATGAGCAGTACTTC.

This clonotype was observed a single time. A read error is possible here, since a much larger clone lies one base away. The gene calls are TRBV12-3 or TRBV12-4 and TRBJ1-2, with a possible D match to TRBD1 (5 bases). Trimming pared 6 bases from V and 12 bases from J, leaving 20 bases between. CDR3 length: 13 amino acids. The CDR3 DNA is TGTGCCAGCAGCCGGGGACTTGTAGAGGGCCACACCTTC. Protein sequence: CASSRGLVEGHTF.

This clonotype appeared a single time. A much larger clone differs by one base, so this may be a read error. The J gene is TRBJ2-7, the V gene TRBV28; 7 positions match TRBD2. The CDR3 runs 15 residues. Germline CDR1 reads MDHEN; CDR2 reads SYDVKM. Here the CDR3 DNA reads TGTGCCGGCAGTTCCCCGGGGAGGGCAACCTACGAGCAGTACTTC. This sequence encodes CAGSSPGRATYEQYF.

This clonotype was seen repeatedly, ten times or more. The rearrangement links TRBV12-3 or TRBV12-4 to TRBJ1-4; TRBD1 might be the D (6 bases). The CDR3 loop spans 12 amino acids. Trimming left V 4 bases short and J 14 bases short, with 14 bases between. CDR3 nucleotides: TGTGCCAGCAGTTCCGAAATGGGGGCTCTGTTTTTT. Translated: CASSSEMGALFF.

The sample holds many counts of this clonotype. The rearrangement links TRBV7-8 to TRBJ1-1; D not certain. This CDR3 has 15 residues. Germline CDR1 and CDR2: SGHVS and FQNEAQ. V was pared by 0 bases and J by 2 bases, with 10 bases between. CDR3 in DNA: TGTGCCAGCAGCTTAGCGGGAGGGCAAAACACTGAAGCTTTCTTT. Translated: CASSLAGGQNTEAFF.

This clonotype was counted many times. One junction end does not reproduce the germline sequence, and a read error may be involved. The rearrangement joins TRBV12-3 or TRBV12-4 to TRBJ2-5, with 11 bases that match TRBD2. The CDR3 runs to 14 residues. DNA for the CDR3: TGCGCCAGCAGGATAGCGGGGGGGCAAGAGACCCAGTACTTC. As protein: CASRIAGGQETQYF.

The sample holds many counts of this clonotype. The chain carries TRBV6-6 and TRBJ1-2; 7 bases fit TRBD1. Trimming took 5 bases from V and 0 from J; bases not matched to a gene: 9. CDR1 is MNHNY, CDR2 SVGAGI, per germline (reference sequence). The CDR3 sequence is 16 residues long. The CDR3 coding sequence is TGTGCCAGCAGTCCAAGGTGGGACAGAACTAACTATGGCTACACCTTC. The encoded protein is CASSPRWDRTNYGYTF.

In its sample, this clonotype was seen many times. This chain links TRBV5-1 with TRBJ2-3; 7 nucleotides line up with TRBD1. With V trimmed by 5 bases and J by 2 bases, 8 bases remained unmatched. The V gene's germline CDR1 is SGHRS and CDR2 YFSETQ. This CDR3 is built from 15 residues. CDR3 in DNA: TGCGCCAGCAGAGGTACAGGGGAATCCACAGATACGCAGTATTTT. It is translated as CASRGTGESTDTQYF. The complete variable domain, with remaining parts taken from reference TRBV5-1 and TRBJ2-3, reads KAGVTQTPRYLIKTRGQQVTLSCSPISGHRSVSWYQQTPGQGLQFLFEYFSETQRNKGNFPGRFSGRQFSNSRSEMNVSTLELGDSALYLCASRGTGESTDTQYFGPGTRLTVL.

This clonotype was counted ten times or more. V gene TRBV6-1 combines with J gene TRBJ2-1; 9 bases fit TRBD2. Trimming removed 4 bases from V and 4 bases from J; junction bases left unmatched: 5. The length of the CDR3 is 15 residues. From germline, CDR1 is MNHNS and CDR2 SASEGT. The CDR3 spells CASSGSGGLYNEQFF. The CDR3 nucleotides are TGTGCCAGCAGTGGAAGCGGGGGGCTGTACAATGAGCAGTTCTTC.